This T cell receptor beta chain came from a study of T-cell memory formation after mild COVID-19. The germline gives CDR1 SGHTA, CDR2 FQGTGA. V lost 5 bases and J lost 3; bases outside the gene matches: 9. The CDR3 runs to 15 residues. In TCRdb, the 5' RACE reads were re-called with MiXCR into one record per CDR3 protein. Of a few hundred thousand distinct CDR3 sequences listed, 15% to 20% are singletons. The TCR sequence derives from a man younger than 35 who had mild COVID-19 (a few samples of this study predate the infection). Cell type and time point are not known. Sequenced input: PBMCs or a T cell subset sorted from them (not recorded which). V is TRBV7-3 and J is TRBJ1-1, with 7 bases identical to TRBD1. The CDR3 spells CASSPLGQIDTEAFF. The CDR3 bases are TGTGCCAGCAGCCCCCTGGGACAGATTGACACTGAAGCTTTCTTT.